The clone carrying this T cell receptor beta chain was recorded a few times. Its antigen is not known. The data were obtained in a study of PD-1 blockade in mismatch repair-deficient tumors. Study-wide context: Enrolled about 2013-2017, patients had progressing, pretreated mismatch repair-deficient cancers of more than ten types.

Mismatch repair deficiency was confirmed in all patients, by PCR or immunohistochemistry. TCRs were sequenced from a few patients responding to pembrolizumab. TCRdb's copy holds only in-frame clones and misses some; the assay was immunoSEQ multiplex PCR. The sample comprises roughly 130,000 clones, 88% of which are singletons, and 10% to 15% rests with the top ten. This CDR3 spans 14 amino acids. The V and J ends lost 2 bases and 1 base respectively, with 11 bases between them. CDR1 GTSNPN and CDR2 SVGIG come from the germline V gene (reference sequence). Study findings and constraints: Tumor-resident clones, often absent from pretreatment blood, expanded after pembrolizumab and then contracted.

The V call is TRBV30, the J call TRBJ1-1; D gene uncertain. The source was peripheral blood, collected roughly 70 weeks after starting pembrolizumab. The sequence came from an adult with mismatch repair-deficient cancer. CDR3 coding DNA: TGTGCCTGGAGTCCACCGGTCCCGAACACTGAAGCTTTCTTT. It translates to CAWSPPVPNTEAFF.